This T cell receptor beta chain was observed in a study of blood T cell repertoires in COVID-19. Original processing methods: Estimation of nucleated cell counts relied on the amplification of reference gene primers. TCRdb's table, derived via immunoSEQ multiplex PCR, lists solely in-frame clones and lacks some. The V and J calls and clone size come from that table; D and trimming were worked out from the DNA. The sample has 130,000 or so clones; more than 75% are singletons. Input material: peripheral blood. This sequence was found in a woman in her 70s with COVID-19, enrolled during active disease.

Here the CDR3 reads CASSLVVSGNTEAFF. The DNA of the CDR3 is TGTGCCAGCAGCTTAGTCGTATCAGGGAACACTGAAGCTTTCTTT. The V gene is TRBV7-2, the J gene TRBJ1-1; no firm D call. CDR1 is SGHTA, CDR2 FQGNSA, per germline. The CDR3 loop spans 15 amino acids. The ends were cut back, 1 base at V and 1 base at J, with 10 bases in the middle.